The clone carrying this TCR beta chain was found a few times. Antigen unknown. The data originate from a study of T cells in Graves' hyperthyroidism and ophthalmopathy. Study-wide results and limits: Ophthalmopathy prediction by the model preceded onset by a median about 6 months.

RNA transcripts yielded amplified TCR beta CDR3 regions. An initial round of RT-PCR targeting the TCR CDR3 relied on the HTBI primer set. TCRdb fed the multiplex PCR reads into MiXCR, producing one record per CDR3 protein. This sample has fewer than 800,000 distinct CDR3 sequences, with about 16% found just once. Trimming pared 0 bases from V and 5 bases from J, leaving 11 bases between. The germline CDR1 and CDR2 sequences are DFQATT and SNEGSKA (reference sequence). The CDR3 has 14 residues. It was considered stable Graves' hyperthyroidism when ophthalmopathy did not progress within 18 months. The hyperthyroidism was newly diagnosed and had lasted under 2 months; the patients were aged 18 to 65. Fresh peripheral blood, around 9.3 ml of it, supplied the PBMCs.

The V and J genes are TRBV20-1 and TRBJ1-3, with D hard to call. This receptor was taken from a man aged 18 to 35 with Graves' hyperthyroidism. Source material: blood. CDR3 nucleotides: TGCAGTGCTAGAGAGTGGCAGGCGAGAAACACCATATATTTT. It is translated as CSAREWQARNTIYF.